A single sample is the source of the 26 T cell receptor beta chains below, sequenced in a study of shared clonotypes between healthy human individuals. CD8 cells regarded as naive lacked CD45RO, were positively chosen for CCR7, and omitted terminally differentiated effector memory CD45RA+ cells. TCRdb's copy holds only in-frame clones and misses some; the assay was immunoSEQ multiplex PCR. The sample yields around 1,900,000 clones, 85% to 95% seen once. Material: naive CD8+ T cells from PBMCs. These receptors were collected from a young man in good health. Some clones in this sample may be carry-over from other donors' samples.

CDR3 in amino acids: CASSSGTEEVGTQYF. The DNA for the CDR3 is TGTGCCAGCAGCTCTGGGACGGAAGAAGTTGGGACCCAGTACTTC. The chain couples TRBV7-9 to TRBJ2-5; tentatively, D is TRBD1 or TRBD2 (5 bases each). V was trimmed by 4 bases and J by 7 bases, leaving 19 bases between them. The CDR3 loop spans 15 amino acids. Germline-derived CDR1 and CDR2 are SEHNR and FQNEAQ (reference sequence).

The J gene is TRBJ2-7, the V gene TRBV5-1; either TRBD1 or TRBD2 may supply D (5 bases each). The V end was cut by 2 bases, the J end by 4 bases, with 13 bases between. The CDR3 extends over 14 amino acids. Germline-derived CDR1 and CDR2 are SGHRS and YFSETQ. The CDR3 sequence: CASSFRDPRYEQYF. DNA for the CDR3: TGCGCCAGCAGCTTCCGGGACCCAAGGTACGAGCAGTACTTC.

The chain joins TRBV4-2 to TRBJ2-7; D is perhaps TRBD2 (6 bases). This CDR3 has 16 residues. The germline V gene has CDR1 LGHNA and CDR2 YNFKEQ. Between the trimmed V and J ends, which lost 1 base and 0 bases, there was a span of 13 bases. DNA of the CDR3: TGTGCCAGCAGCCAAGGGGCTAGCGTGAGCTCCTACGAGCAGTACTTC. This sequence encodes CASSQGASVSSYEQYF.

This chain links TRBV18 with TRBJ1-5; no clear D gene. The germline CDR1 and CDR2 sequences are KGHSH and LQKENI. Trimming cost V 3 bases and J 7 bases, with 19 bases left between them. This CDR3 is built from 16 residues. The CDR3 DNA reads TGTGCCAGCTCACCCTTGCCACGGGTGACGGGCCAGCCCCAGCATTTT. Its translation is CASSPLPRVTGQPQHF.

This clone was detected only once. At the DNA level, this CDR3 is encoded by other sequences in the same sample as well. The genes are TRBV27 and TRBJ2-6, with D perhaps matching TRBD1 (6 bases). V lost 2 bases, J lost 2 bases, and 10 bases lay in between. The CDR3 length is 16 residues. The V gene's germline CDR1 is MNHEY and CDR2 SMNVEV (reference sequence). For the CDR3, the DNA is TGTGCCAGCAGTTTAAGTCCAGGGGCTGGGGCCAACGTCCTGACTTTC. Its translation: CASSLSPGAGANVLTF.

This chain links TRBV5-1 with TRBJ2-7, with D perhaps TRBD1 or TRBD2 (5 bases each). V was clipped by 3 bases and J by 12 bases, with 13 bases between them. This CDR3 has 11 amino acids. Germline CDR1 and CDR2: SGHRS and YFSETQ. The CDR3 coding sequence is TGCGCCAGCAGCTCCGGGACCGCAACGTACTTC. Protein sequence: CASSSGTATYF.

The V gene is TRBV4-3, the J gene TRBJ2-1; 7 bases match TRBD1. This CDR3 has 14 amino acids. With V trimmed by 1 base and J by 6 bases, 3 bases remained unmatched. Germline V lookup: CDR1 LGHNA, CDR2 YSLEER. The CDR3 DNA follows: TGCGCCAGCAGCCAAGGGGCAGGGGGCAATGAGCAGTTCTTC. It yields the protein CASSQGAGGNEQFF.

For this clone: The sample carries other DNA sequences with the same CDR3. The V call is TRBV7-8, the J call TRBJ1-2, with no clear D. CDR3 length equals 15 residues. Trimming removed 1 base at V and 5 bases at J, with 14 bases between. CDR1 SGHVS and CDR2 FQNEAQ come from the germline V gene. CDR3 protein: CASSLEGRWLYGYTF. The CDR3 DNA follows: TGTGCCAGCAGCTTAGAAGGCAGGTGGTTATATGGCTACACCTTC.

This clone was picked up one time. The genes are TRBV11-3 and TRBJ2-3; TRBD2 might be the D (6 bases). This CDR3 has 16 residues. From germline, CDR1 is SGHNT and CDR2 YENEEA. The V end was cut by 3 bases, the J end by 6 bases, with 19 bases between. Written as DNA, the CDR3 is TGTGCCAGCAGCTTGGGCGGGACTGGGGTTGAGGATACGCAGTATTTT. It specifies CASSLGGTGVEDTQYF.

This clone has more than one count but fewer than ten. The gene calls are TRBV29-1 and TRBJ1-1, with D perhaps TRBD1 (5 bases). Per germline, CDR1 SQVTM and CDR2 ANQGSEA. The germline V and J ends were trimmed by 4 bases and 4 bases, with 13 bases remaining between them. CDR3 size: 13 residues. The CDR3 bases are TGCAGCGTTGGCGGGGCATCGGCCACTGAAGCTTTCTTT. It is translated as CSVGGASATEAFF.

This clone showed up just once. V and J are TRBV4-2 and TRBJ2-1, with 10 bases matching TRBD2. CDR3 length equals 15 residues. J lost 6 bases, V lost 4 bases, and 6 bases had no gene match. Germline V lookup: CDR1 LGHNA, CDR2 YNFKEQ. The CDR3 loop reads CASSPLAGAANEQFF. For the CDR3, the DNA is TGTGCCAGCAGCCCCCTAGCGGGAGCCGCCAATGAGCAGTTCTTC.

V gene TRBV15 combines with J gene TRBJ2-1; D possibly corresponds to TRBD1 (8 bases). The germline V and J ends were trimmed by 4 bases and 3 bases, with 16 bases remaining between them. Germline CDR1 and CDR2: LNHNV and YYDKDF (reference sequence). The CDR3 is 16 amino acids. The CDR3 here is CATSTRGLAVYNEQFF. Written as DNA, the CDR3 is TGTGCCACCAGCACCAGGGGGCTAGCGGTCTACAATGAGCAGTTCTTC. The complete variable domain, with remaining parts taken from reference TRBV15 and TRBJ2-1, reads DAMVIQNPRYQVTQFGKPVTLSCSQTLNHNVMYWYQQKSSQAPKLLFHYYDKDFNNEADTPDNFQSRRPNTSFCFLDIRSPGLGDTAMYLCATSTRGLAVYNEQFFGPGTRLTVL.

J is TRBJ2-4 and V is TRBV4-1, with TRBD2 matching 15 bases. CDR1 is MGHRA and CDR2 is YSYEKL in the germline V gene. The CDR3 is 20 residues long. After removal of 4 bases from V and 1 base from J, the junction contained 11 bases not matched to a gene. The CDR3 DNA reads TGCGCCAGCAGCCCCCAAGGGACTAGCGGGGGGCTGTTGGCCAAAAACATTCAGTACTTC. Translating it yields CASSPQGTSGGLLAKNIQYF.

CDR3: CASSLGLAGVFSGLFEQYF. The CDR3 DNA follows: TGTGCCAGCAGCTTAGGACTAGCGGGAGTATTTTCCGGACTTTTCGAGCAGTACTTC. The chain uses TRBV7-9 and TRBJ2-7, with 12 positions matching TRBD2. The germline V gene has CDR1 SEHNR and CDR2 FQNEAQ (reference sequence). Unmatched junction bases numbered 16, after V lost 1 base and J lost 6 bases. The CDR3 extends over 19 amino acids.

The gene calls are TRBV10-3 and TRBJ2-1; 10 nucleotides align to TRBD2. V was pared by 4 bases and J by 6 bases, with 18 bases of the junction left unmatched. The CDR3 is 19 amino acids. The germline V gene has CDR1 ENHRY and CDR2 SYGVKD. For the CDR3, the DNA is TGTGCCATCAGTGCCTTTTTAGAGCGGGAGGGATTGAGGAGCAATGAGCAGTTCTTC. It is translated as CAISAFLEREGLRSNEQFF.

The chain has TRBV7-9 and TRBJ2-5, with a tentative D call TRBD1 (5 bases). V was shortened by 11 bases and J by 5 bases, with 21 bases between the two germline ends. The CDR3 runs 14 residues. The germline V gene encodes CDR1 SEHNR and CDR2 FQNEAQ (reference sequence). CDR3 in amino acids: CALQGFVSWETQYF. DNA for the CDR3: TGTGCCCTGCAGGGCTTCGTTTCTTGGGAGACCCAGTACTTC.

The CDR3 here is CASSDRTGGSYGYTF. The DNA for the CDR3 is TGTGCCAGTAGTGACCGGACAGGAGGGTCCTATGGCTACACCTTC. The chain employs TRBV19 and TRBJ1-2; 7 bases align to TRBD1. V dropped 5 bases and J dropped 4; count of bases not matched to a gene: 10. The CDR3 consists of 15 residues. Germline V lookup: CDR1 LNHDA, CDR2 SQIVND (reference sequence).

The rearrangement joins TRBV28 to TRBJ2-7; 10 bases align to TRBD1. This CDR3 contains 15 residues. Germline-derived CDR1 and CDR2 are MDHEN and SYDVKM. Losses at the gene ends were 6 bases for V and 4 bases for J; bases not matched to a gene: 9. The CDR3 sequence: CASSYTGTGAYEQYF. The CDR3, as DNA: TGTGCCAGCAGCTACACCGGGACAGGGGCGTACGAGCAGTACTTC.

The chain links TRBV11-1 to TRBJ1-1; maybe TRBD1 (5 bases). The CDR3 has 13 amino acids. Germline V gene lookup returns CDR1 SGHAT and CDR2 FQDESV (reference sequence). Trimming shortened V by 6 bases and J by 1 base, and 9 bases separated the two germline ends. The CDR3 bases are TGTGCCAGCAGATTTACAGGGAACACTGAAGCTTTCTTT. Protein product: CASRFTGNTEAFF. Combining the CDR3 with reference TRBV11-1 and TRBJ1-1 gives the whole variable domain EAEVAQSPRYKITEKSQAVAFWCDPISGHATLYWYRQILGQGPELLVQFQDESVVDDSQLPKDRFSAERLKGVDSTLKIQPAELGDSAMYLCASRFTGNTEAFFGQGTRLTVV.

The genes are TRBV6-1 and TRBJ2-7, with D possibly being TRBD1 or TRBD2 (5 bases each). V was shortened by 4 bases and J by 2 bases, with 15 bases between the two germline ends. The length of the CDR3 is 15 residues. Per germline, CDR1 MNHNS and CDR2 SASEGT. The CDR3 nucleotides are TGTGCCAGCAGTGTCGCCGGGACGGCCACCTACGAGCAGTACTTC. Translation gives CASSVAGTATYEQYF.

This chain links TRBV28 with TRBJ2-7; 12 nucleotides line up with TRBD2. Germline lookup yields CDR1 MDHEN and CDR2 SYDVKM. Trimming removed 4 bases from V and 5 bases from J; junction bases left unmatched: 3. The length of the CDR3 is 14 residues. The CDR3 sequence: CASSSSGRVDEQYF. The CDR3 DNA reads as TGTGCCAGCAGTTCTAGCGGGAGGGTCGACGAGCAGTACTTC.

This clone appeared a single time. The J gene is TRBJ2-5, the V gene TRBV5-4; D not resolved. Trimming left V 0 bases short and J 5 bases short, with 8 bases between. The CDR3 consists of 13 residues. The germline V gene has CDR1 SGHNT and CDR2 YYREEE (reference sequence). CDR3 in amino acids: CASSLERSETQYF. CDR3 DNA sequence: TGTGCCAGCAGCTTGGAACGGAGTGAGACCCAGTACTTC.

The rearrangement uses TRBV5-1 and TRBJ2-3; 8 nucleotides line up with TRBD2. The CDR3 consists of 16 residues. The V gene end was trimmed by 3 bases and the J gene end by 5 bases; junction bases not matched to a gene: 11. Germline CDR1 is SGHRS and CDR2 is YFSETQ. Here the CDR3 DNA reads TGCGCCAGCAGCTCAGGGCCGGGAGGGCCCCTAGATACGCAGTATTTT. This sequence encodes CASSSGPGGPLDTQYF.

J is TRBJ1-4 and V is TRBV27, with D possibly TRBD1 on 6 matching bases. The V end was cut by 7 bases, the J end by 7 bases, with 13 bases between. Germline V gene lookup returns CDR1 MNHEY and CDR2 SMNVEV (reference sequence). The CDR3 loop spans 13 amino acids. CDR3 DNA: TGTGCCAGCAAGGACAGTTGGAGTGAAAAACTGTTTTTT. It translates to CASKDSWSEKLFF.

The CDR3 loop reads CAIRETGTHTEAFF. The CDR3 nucleotides read TGTGCCATCAGAGAAACCGGGACGCACACTGAAGCTTTCTTT. The rearrangement uses TRBV10-3 and TRBJ1-1; possible D gene TRBD1, 5 bases. The CDR3 sequence is 14 residues long. Looked up from germline, CDR1 is ENHRY and CDR2 is SYGVKD. The germline V and J ends were trimmed by 6 bases and 3 bases, with 14 bases remaining between them.

This chain connects TRBV28 to TRBJ1-5; unclear D gene. V was cut by 2 bases and J by 7 bases, with 15 bases left in between. This CDR3 contains 15 residues. Germline V CDR1 and CDR2: MDHEN, SYDVKM. Here the CDR3 reads CASSLAHSGYQPQHF. The CDR3 bases are TGTGCCAGCAGTTTAGCACACAGCGGGTACCAGCCCCAGCATTTT.